This passage covers 27 T cell receptor beta chains from one sample sequenced in a study of T-cell reconstitution after alpha-beta-depleted transplantation in children. Preparation of the TCRbeta library used unique molecular identifiers. In TCRdb, the PCR reads were re-called with MiXCR into one record per CDR3 protein. The top ten hold 27% of the sample, which has fewer than 85,000 distinct CDR3 sequences, 13% to 15% seen once. This sample comprised PBMCs, mostly from graft donor cells, obtained 180 days after TCRalphabeta/CD19-depleted stem cell transplant. The receptors were gathered from a male patient between 2 and 15 years old who had a stem cell transplant for acute lymphoblastic leukemia, so the T cells may come from the graft donor.

The V call is TRBV6-6, the J call TRBJ1-4; the D gene is possibly TRBD1 (6 bases). Trimming left V 6 bases short and J 7 bases short, with 12 bases between. The CDR3 sequence is 13 residues long. Germline assignment: CDR1 MNHNY and CDR2 SVGAGI (reference sequence). CDR3 sequence (DNA): TGTGCCAGCAGCCCCCGACAGGTTGAAAAACTGTTTTTT. As protein: CASSPRQVEKLFF.

As to this clonotype: The CDR3 ends on some other residue instead of the conserved phenylalanine or tryptophan, so this is likely a read error. The chain employs TRBV5-1 and TRBJ2-5; D ambiguous. V gave up 4 bases and J gave up 5 bases, with 6 bases separating them. This CDR3 region has 11 residues. CDR1 is SGHRS, CDR2 YFSETQ, per germline. CDR3 nucleotide sequence: TGCGCCAGCAGCATCCGGGAGACCCAGTACTTA. It encodes CASSIRETQYL.

This clonotype has more than one count but fewer than ten. CDR3 region: CSPLPPAQGASTDTQYF. DNA of the CDR3: TGCAGCCCCCTACCCCCCGCACAGGGGGCGAGCACAGATACGCAGTATTTT. The rearrangement uses TRBV20-1 and TRBJ2-3; TRBD1 matches 9 bases. This CDR3 is 17 amino acids long. Germline lookup yields CDR1 DFQATT and CDR2 SNEGSKA (reference sequence).

This clonotype was picked up many times. The CDR3 loop is CASRSRDRVTEAFF. The CDR3 region has the DNA TGTGCCAGCAGGTCCCGGGACAGGGTCACTGAAGCTTTCTTT. This rearrangement joins TRBV7-2 to TRBJ1-1; 9 nucleotides align to TRBD1. The CDR3 spans 14 residues. V lost 6 bases and J lost 4; bases outside the gene matches: 6. CDR1 is SGHTA and CDR2 is FQGNSA in the germline V gene.

This clonotype has only a few counts. This sequence joins TRBV11-1 and TRBJ2-5; D remains ambiguous. Per germline, CDR1 SGHAT and CDR2 FQDESV (reference sequence). V gave up 5 bases and J gave up 5 bases, with 27 bases separating them. This CDR3 has 18 residues. For the CDR3, the DNA is TGTGCCAGCAGCCTATCCCGATCCAGGCCCGTAATCGCGGAGACCCAGTACTTC. Encoded protein: CASSLSRSRPVIAETQYF. Combining the CDR3 with reference TRBV11-1 and TRBJ2-5 gives the whole variable domain EAEVAQSPRYKITEKSQAVAFWCDPISGHATLYWYRQILGQGPELLVQFQDESVVDDSQLPKDRFSAERLKGVDSTLKIQPAELGDSAMYLCASSLSRSRPVIAETQYFGPGTRLLVL.

This clonotype has a count of ten or more. The V gene is TRBV20-1, the J gene TRBJ2-3, with unresolved D. The germline V gene has CDR1 DFQATT and CDR2 SNEGSKA (reference sequence). The CDR3 loop spans 10 amino acids. V dropped 6 bases and J dropped 1 base, with 2 bases sitting between them. CDR3 protein: CSARTDTQYF. DNA for the CDR3: TGCAGTGCCCGCACAGATACGCAGTATTTT.

The chain is built from TRBV4-3 and TRBJ1-6; D unclear. Germline loops: CDR1 LGHNA, CDR2 YSLEER. V lost 4 bases and J lost 6, with 13 bases in between. The CDR3 loop spans 15 amino acids. In nucleotides, the CDR3 is TGCGCCAGCAGCCGGACGGAGGACGTTAATTCACCCCTCCACTTT. This sequence encodes CASSRTEDVNSPLHF.

This clonotype was seen a handful of times. The rearrangement uses TRBV5-6 and TRBJ1-5, with a possible D match to TRBD1 (5 bases). Germline assignment: CDR1 SGHDT and CDR2 YYEEEE. This CDR3 is 15 amino acids long. Trimming took 3 bases from V and 3 from J, leaving 13 bases between them. The DNA for the CDR3 is TGTGCCAGCAGCTCGGTAGGGGAACCCAATCAGCCCCAGCATTTT. Its protein product is CASSSVGEPNQPQHF.

The chain is built from TRBV6-1 and TRBJ1-2; 7 nucleotides agree with TRBD1. CDR1 is MNHNS, CDR2 SASEGT, per germline. The CDR3 spans 16 residues. With 6 bases clipped from V and 0 bases from J, the junction kept 10 bases outside the gene matches. In DNA, the CDR3 is TGTGCCAGCAGCCCGGGACAGCCCCCCACTAACTATGGCTACACCTTC. Its translation: CASSPGQPPTNYGYTF.

This clonotype was seen more than once but under ten times. V gene TRBV11-2 combines with J gene TRBJ1-5; D is unresolved. Per germline, CDR1 SGHAT and CDR2 FQNNGV. The V gene lost 2 bases and the J gene lost 5 bases, with 7 bases spanning the gap. CDR3 length: 13 residues. CDR3 loop: CASSLTDDQPQHF. DNA of the CDR3: TGTGCCAGCAGCTTAACAGACGATCAGCCCCAGCATTTT.

A few counts support this clonotype. CDR3 nucleotides: TGTGCCAGCAGCTTAGGCAGGGAGGGGCCGCAGTATTTT. Protein product: CASSLGREGPQYF. The rearrangement uses TRBV11-2 and TRBJ2-3; 7 nucleotides agree with TRBD2. Per the germline V gene, CDR1 is SGHAT and CDR2 is FQNNGV. The CDR3 extends over 13 amino acids. Trimming took 1 base from V and 10 from J; bases not matched to a gene: 5.

The chain is built from TRBV9 and TRBJ2-1; 7 bases map to TRBD1. CDR3 length equals 16 residues. V lost 2 bases, J lost 9 bases, and 14 bases stayed unmatched. From germline, CDR1 is SGDLS and CDR2 YYNGEE. DNA for the CDR3: TGTGCCAGCAGCGTGACCCCCCGACGAGGGGGCGCTGAGCAGTTCTTC. Its translation: CASSVTPRRGGAEQFF.

The sample holds one count of this clonotype. The chain uses TRBV9 and TRBJ2-7, with D uncertain. Trimming shortened V by 2 bases and J by 2 bases, and 11 bases separated the two germline ends. Germline CDR1 SGDLS, CDR2 YYNGEE. The CDR3 runs 14 residues. The CDR3 reads CASSVGRTAYEQYF. CDR3 nucleotide sequence: TGTGCCAGCAGCGTCGGACGGACCGCCTACGAGCAGTACTTC.

This clonotype was observed a handful of times. This chain links TRBV28 with TRBJ1-1; tentatively, D is TRBD1 (5 bases). The CDR3 spans 14 residues. Trimming took 4 bases from V and 6 from J, leaving 15 bases between them. Looked up from germline, CDR1 is MDHEN and CDR2 is SYDVKM. CDR3 residues: CASSSSWQGPEAFF. CDR3 DNA sequence: TGTGCCAGCAGTTCATCTTGGCAGGGCCCTGAAGCTTTCTTT.

This rearrangement joins TRBV10-3 to TRBJ1-5; D may be TRBD1 (5 bases). Germline assignment: CDR1 ENHRY and CDR2 SYGVKD. The CDR3 consists of 13 residues. Trimming stripped 7 bases from V and 5 bases from J, with 12 bases between. As DNA, the CDR3 is TGTGCCATCAATGGGCAGGGCCATCAGCCCCAGCATTTT. Translated, it gives CAINGQGHQPQHF.

The sample holds many counts of this clonotype. One end of the junction fails to match germline, which may point to a read error. This rearrangement joins TRBV7-7 to TRBJ2-2, with a weak D call TRBD1 (5 bases). This CDR3 has 14 amino acids. Germline assignment: CDR1 SSHAT and CDR2 FNYEAQ (reference sequence). CDR3 in DNA: TGTGCTAGCAGCGCGGACATCAACACCGGGGAGCTGTTTTTT. Protein product: CASSADINTGELFF.

This chain links TRBV4-3 with TRBJ1-4, with D perhaps TRBD1 (5 bases). The CDR3 has 14 amino acids. Germline V gene sequence: CDR1 LGHNA, CDR2 YSLEER. The V and J ends lost 1 base and 13 bases respectively, with 16 bases between them. CDR3 DNA sequence: TGCGCCAGCAGCCAAGGATTAGCAGGGTACGGACTGTTTTTT. This gives the protein CASSQGLAGYGLFF.

This clonotype showed up just a few times. V and J are TRBV12-3 or TRBV12-4 and TRBJ2-2; D is unclear. The V end was cut by 2 bases, the J end by 6 bases, with 7 bases between. This CDR3 spans 13 amino acids. The CDR3 nucleotides are TGTGCCAGCAGTTTAAAAGTCTCCGGGGAGCTGTTTTTT. The encoded protein is CASSLKVSGELFF.

This clonotype appeared many times. The chain combines TRBV20-1 with TRBJ2-7, with 14 bases matching TRBD2. This CDR3 has 15 amino acids. CDR1 is DFQATT and CDR2 is SNEGSKA in the germline V gene (reference sequence). The CDR3: CTGTSGSTGSYEQYF. The CDR3 DNA follows: TGCACTGGGACTAGCGGGAGTACAGGCTCCTACGAGCAGTACTTC.

This clonotype showed up just a few times. The chain has TRBV20-1 and TRBJ2-3, with TRBD2 identical over 9 bases. Germline V CDR1 and CDR2: DFQATT, SNEGSKA (reference sequence). The J segment lost 4 bases and the V segment lost 3 bases, leaving 5 bases of the junction unmatched. The CDR3 consists of 14 residues. This chain's CDR3 is CSASKAGGPDTQYF. CDR3 DNA: TGCAGTGCTAGTAAAGCGGGAGGTCCAGATACGCAGTATTTT.

This clonotype was seen at least ten times. V and J are TRBV9 and TRBJ2-1; 11 bases line up with TRBD2. The CDR3 runs 15 residues. Germline values: CDR1 SGDLS, CDR2 YYNGEE. Trimming removed 3 bases from V and 8 bases from J; junction bases left unmatched: 7. This CDR3 reads CASSDPLAGGHEQFF. The DNA for the CDR3 is TGTGCCAGCAGCGACCCCCTAGCGGGAGGCCATGAGCAGTTCTTC.

The CDR3 DNA follows: TGTGCTAGTGATCGCGGGGGGAAAGGGCATGAGCAGTTCTTC. It is translated as CASDRGGKGHEQFF. The rearrangement uses TRBV12-5 and TRBJ2-1; 8 nucleotides line up with TRBD2. From germline, CDR1 is LGHNT and CDR2 FRNRAP. This CDR3 comprises 14 residues. Trimming took 7 bases from V and 8 from J; bases not matched to a gene: 10.

The chain uses TRBV5-5 and TRBJ2-7; possible D gene TRBD2, 6 bases. CDR1 and CDR2 (germline): SGHKS, YYEKEE (reference sequence). The CDR3 covers 13 residues. Deletions cut 4 bases from V and 6 bases from J, with 14 bases between. CDR3 bases: TGTGCCAGCAGCCGGGAGCTAATATCCGAGCAGTACTTC. This sequence encodes CASSRELISEQYF.

To note about this clonotype: A clone one base away is much larger, so this may be a read error. The chain employs TRBV18 and TRBJ1-2; a weak D match, TRBD1 (5 bases). The germline V gene has CDR1 KGHSH and CDR2 LQKENI. This CDR3 spans 14 amino acids. The CDR3 bases are TGTACCAGCTCACCAGGGCGCTCTAACTATGGCTACACCTTC. Its translation is CTSSPGRSNYGYTF.

This clonotype was counted a few times. This chain connects TRBV5-8 to TRBJ1-5, with D hard to call. The germline gives CDR1 SGHTS, CDR2 YDEGEE. The CDR3 spans 13 residues. V lost 4 bases, J lost 6 bases, and 11 bases lay in between. The CDR3 here is CASSRPQAQPQHF. The CDR3, as DNA: TGTGCCAGCAGCCGCCCCCAGGCTCAGCCCCAGCATTTT.

This clonotype was found a few times. This rearrangement joins TRBV2 to TRBJ2-2; D not certain. Trimming left V 6 bases short and J 5 bases short, with 25 bases between. Germline V gene lookup returns CDR1 SNHLY and CDR2 FYNNEI. This CDR3 has 18 residues. CDR3 in amino acids: CASRHQTLSGVWTGELFF. CDR3 sequence (DNA): TGTGCCAGCAGACACCAGACCTTATCCGGAGTGTGGACCGGGGAGCTGTTTTTT.

The rearrangement links TRBV10-3 to TRBJ2-5, with TRBD2 identical over 8 bases. Per the germline V gene, CDR1 is ENHRY and CDR2 is SYGVKD. V shed 5 bases, J shed 4 bases, and the junction held 12 bases outside the gene matches. This CDR3 region has 16 residues. The CDR3 sequence is CAISISGTRPRETQYF. Here the CDR3 DNA reads TGTGCCATCAGTATTTCCGGGACTAGGCCGCGAGAGACCCAGTACTTC.